The 25 T cell receptor beta chains below were found in one sample sequenced in a study of identical twins. TCRdb called the 5' RACE reads again in MiXCR, with one record for every CDR3 protein. This sample has a few hundred thousand distinct CDR3 sequences, with roughly 24% found just once. This same sample was also part of a study on T cells expressing NK-cell markers.

The sequencing input was CD4+ T cells sorted from blood. Every receptor here comes from a woman aged 18-29 years in good health.

This chain joins TRBV20-1 and TRBJ1-2; no reliable D call. V was shortened by 4 bases and J by 2 bases, with 11 bases between the two germline ends. CDR1 is DFQATT, CDR2 SNEGSKA, per germline (reference sequence). This CDR3 comprises 13 residues. CDR3 nucleotides: TGCAGTGCTATAAGAAGTGCCAACTATGGCTACACCTTC. The encoded protein is CSAIRSANYGYTF.

This clonotype has only a few counts. The genes are TRBV25-1 and TRBJ2-4, with TRBD2 matching 7 bases. The CDR3 loop spans 17 amino acids. Germline V lookup: CDR1 MGHDK, CDR2 SYGVNS. Trimming took 5 bases from V and 2 from J; bases not matched to a gene: 12. CDR3 amino acids: CASSPPRAGESKNIQYF. The CDR3 DNA follows: TGTGCCAGCAGTCCCCCTAGGGCGGGAGAGTCCAAAAACATTCAGTACTTC.

This clonotype was seen a handful of times. This chain uses TRBV6-1 with TRBJ2-7; D may be TRBD2 (5 bases). Germline values: CDR1 MNHNS, CDR2 SASEGT. V dropped 4 bases and J dropped 4 bases, with 11 bases sitting between them. This CDR3 has 13 amino acids. CDR3 amino acids: CASSGRGLYEQYF. CDR3 sequence (DNA): TGTGCCAGCAGTGGTCGCGGACTGTACGAGCAGTACTTC.

To note about this clonotype: The junction does not match germline at one end; this may be a read error. This chain joins TRBV3-1 and TRBJ2-3; 13 nucleotides agree with TRBD2. CDR3 length equals 20 residues. Germline V gene data show CDR1 as LGHDT and CDR2 as YNNKEL (reference sequence). CDR3 protein: CATSKRAFGTSGMNTDTQYF. CDR3 DNA: TGTGCCACCAGCAAGAGGGCCTTTGGGACTAGCGGGATGAACACAGATACGCAGTATTTT.

This clonotype was counted between two and nine times. The chain has TRBV12-5 and TRBJ1-1; 8 bases match TRBD1. V gave up 4 bases and J gave up 8 bases; unmatched junction bases: 6. The V gene's germline CDR1 is LGHNT and CDR2 FRNRAP. The CDR3 is 13 residues long. The CDR3 protein is CASGSGTGEEAFF. In DNA, the CDR3 is TGTGCTAGTGGTTCCGGGACAGGTGAGGAAGCTTTCTTT.

This clonotype has more than one count but fewer than ten. The CDR3 nucleotides are TGTGCCAGCAGTTACTCAGGGATCGCTGAAGCTTTCTTT. Translated: CASSYSGIAEAFF. This sequence joins TRBV6-2 or TRBV6-3 and TRBJ1-1; D is unresolved. Germline assignment: CDR1 MNHEY and CDR2 SVGEGT. Trimming shortened V by 0 bases and J by 6 bases, and 8 bases separated the two germline ends. This CDR3 has 13 residues.

V and J are TRBV10-3 and TRBJ2-7, with a weak D call TRBD1 (5 bases). The V end lost 3 bases, the J end lost 5 bases, and 14 bases lay between the germline ends. This CDR3 is built from 14 residues. In germline, CDR1 is ENHRY, CDR2 SYGVKD. The CDR3, as DNA: TGTGCCATCAGTGACGCCCAGGGCGAGGACGAGCAGTACTTC. As protein: CAISDAQGEDEQYF.

A few counts support this clonotype. V usage is TRBV6-1 and J usage is TRBJ2-1; 8 bases are a match to TRBD1. Per the germline V gene, CDR1 is MNHNS and CDR2 is SASEGT. CDR3 length: 15 residues. V shed 6 bases and J 9 bases; nucleotides not matched to a gene: 13. The CDR3 protein is CASRGSMGQAGEQFF. The CDR3 nucleotides are TGTGCCAGCAGAGGCTCTATGGGACAGGCGGGTGAGCAGTTCTTC.

This chain connects TRBV10-3 to TRBJ2-7; D may be TRBD2 (7 bases). The CDR3 totals 12 residues. The ends were cut back, 8 bases at V and 7 bases at J, with 15 bases in the middle. CDR1 ENHRY and CDR2 SYGVKD come from the germline V gene. Written as DNA, the CDR3 is TGTGCCATCGGGAGGGGGGGTCTTGAGCAGTACTTC. It yields the protein CAIGRGGLEQYF.

This clonotype was observed a few times. This chain joins TRBV20-1 and TRBJ2-5; no clear D gene. Germline V CDR1 and CDR2: DFQATT, SNEGSKA (reference sequence). Trimming shortened V by 6 bases and J by 2 bases, and 13 bases separated the two germline ends. The CDR3 extends over 13 amino acids. Here the CDR3 DNA reads TGCAGTGCCGCCGGCCTAGGGCAAGAGACCCAGTACTTC. Translation: CSAAGLGQETQYF.

This clonotype was detected many times. The CDR3 sequence is CASGRVRLYGYTF. The CDR3 DNA follows: TGTGCCAGCGGAAGGGTTCGCCTCTATGGCTACACCTTC. This sequence joins TRBV11-2 and TRBJ1-2, with no clear D. Germline V gene sequence: CDR1 SGHAT, CDR2 FQNNGV. V was shortened by 8 bases and J by 4 bases, with 14 bases between the two germline ends. There are 13 residues in the CDR3.

This clonotype was picked up a small number of times. This chain links TRBV7-9 with TRBJ2-2; D remains ambiguous. Germline CDR1 is SEHNR and CDR2 is FQNEAQ (reference sequence). Trimming took off 4 bases at V and 6 bases at J, with 9 bases between the two ends. The CDR3 contains 13 residues. Written as DNA, the CDR3 is TGTGCCAGCAGCTCGACCCCTCCCGGGGAGCTGTTTTTT. Translated: CASSSTPPGELFF.

This clonotype occurred a few times. The chain is built from TRBV3-1 and TRBJ1-1; D gene uncertain. Germline assignment: CDR1 LGHDT and CDR2 YNNKEL (reference sequence). This CDR3 is 14 amino acids long. V was trimmed by 6 bases and J by 4 bases, leaving 15 bases between them. CDR3 residues: CASRFHSGRTEAFF. In DNA form, the CDR3 reads TGTGCCAGCAGGTTCCACAGCGGACGCACTGAAGCTTTCTTT.

This clonotype has a handful of counts. V gene TRBV6-2 or TRBV6-3 combines with J gene TRBJ2-7; TRBD2 agrees at 11 bases. Germline V gives CDR1 MNHEY, CDR2 SVGEGT. V was pared by 6 bases and J by 5 bases, with 12 bases of the junction left unmatched. This CDR3 has 16 amino acids. This CDR3 reads CASRDVSSGRYHEQYF. In DNA, the CDR3 is TGTGCCAGCAGGGACGTATCTAGCGGGAGGTACCACGAGCAGTACTTC.

This rearrangement joins TRBV20-1 to TRBJ2-2; 8 nucleotides align to TRBD2. The CDR3 runs to 14 residues. Germline-derived CDR1 and CDR2 are DFQATT and SNEGSKA (reference sequence). J was trimmed by 6 bases and V by 3 bases; bases with no gene match: 6. The CDR3 spells CSASFRGGPGELFF. CDR3 nucleotides: TGCAGTGCTAGTTTCCGGGGGGGCCCCGGGGAGCTGTTTTTT.

This clonotype was seen a handful of times. The chain has TRBV24-1 and TRBJ2-7; weak D call: TRBD2 (6 bases). Germline V gene lookup returns CDR1 KGHDR and CDR2 SFDVKD. This CDR3 is 12 amino acids long. The V end lost 8 bases, the J end lost 7 bases, and 14 bases lay between the germline ends. The CDR3 spells CATNPGTDEQYF. DNA of the CDR3: TGTGCCACCAATCCGGGGACTGATGAGCAGTACTTC.

Only a few counts were recorded for this clonotype. At one end the junction does not follow the germline gene, possibly because of a read error. The CDR3: CASSFQLVPLMIF. The CDR3 nucleotides are TGTGCCAGCAGTTTTCAGCTCGTCCCACTAATGATTTTT. This chain joins TRBV27 and TRBJ2-3; unclear D gene. In germline, CDR1 is MNHEY, CDR2 SMNVEV (reference sequence). The length of the CDR3 is 13 residues.

To note about this clonotype: One end of the junction varies from germline; a read error may be responsible. This chain links TRBV7-7 with TRBJ2-5, with a tentative D call TRBD2 (5 bases). The CDR3 extends over 14 amino acids. The germline V gene encodes CDR1 SSHAT and CDR2 FNYEAQ (reference sequence). The CDR3 coding sequence is TGTGCTAGCAGCTTAGAGCTAGCCCAAGAGACCCAGTACTTC. It encodes CASSLELAQETQYF.

The chain joins TRBV7-2 to TRBJ2-7; 7 nucleotides line up with TRBD2. The CDR3 is 15 residues long. Germline CDR1 SGHTA, CDR2 FQGNSA. Trimming took 2 bases from V and 1 from J; bases not matched to a gene: 5. CDR3 amino acids: CASSLRRGFSYEQYF. For the CDR3, the DNA is TGTGCCAGCAGCTTAAGGCGGGGGTTTTCCTACGAGCAGTACTTC.

This clonotype appeared a few times. This chain joins TRBV4-1 and TRBJ2-1; tentatively, D is TRBD2 (5 bases). V dropped 0 bases and J dropped 10 bases, with 19 bases sitting between them. This CDR3 has 16 residues. Germline V gene lookup returns CDR1 MGHRA and CDR2 YSYEKL. The CDR3: CASSQDPGPGGLEQFF. The DNA for the CDR3 is TGCGCCAGCAGCCAAGATCCCGGACCCGGCGGGTTGGAGCAGTTCTTC.

This clonotype has only a few counts. The chain carries TRBV20-1 and TRBJ2-7, with D tentatively TRBD2 (6 bases). Trimming pared 4 bases from V and 9 bases from J, leaving 22 bases between. This CDR3 spans 14 amino acids. Germline V gene lookup returns CDR1 DFQATT and CDR2 SNEGSKA (reference sequence). The CDR3 coding sequence is TGCAGTGCTATCACACAGCGGGCGACGACCGGGCAGTACTTC. This encodes CSAITQRATTGQYF.

This clonotype was found a few times. This sequence joins TRBV28 and TRBJ2-3; D ambiguous. Trimming shortened V by 6 bases and J by 2 bases, and 9 bases separated the two germline ends. Germline V gene sequence: CDR1 MDHEN, CDR2 SYDVKM. CDR3 length: 13 residues. The CDR3 is CASRPMDTDTQYF. CDR3 bases: TGTGCCAGCAGGCCTATGGACACAGATACGCAGTATTTT. Combining the CDR3 with reference TRBV28 and TRBJ2-3 gives the whole variable domain DVKVTQSSRYLVKRTGEKVFLECVQDMDHENMFWYRQDPGLGLRLIYFSYDVKMKEKGDIPEGYSVSREKKERFSLILESASTNQTSMYLCASRPMDTDTQYFGPGTRLTVL.

This clonotype was counted a few times. V gene TRBV9 combines with J gene TRBJ1-1, with D perhaps matching TRBD1 (6 bases). V lost 5 bases to trimming and J lost 1 base, with 12 bases between them. Germline V CDR1 and CDR2: SGDLS, YYNGEE. The CDR3 covers 14 residues. CDR3 loop: CASSRQQGNTEAFF. The CDR3 nucleotides read TGTGCCAGCAGTCGTCAACAGGGGAACACTGAAGCTTTCTTT. Looking up the rest from reference TRBV9 and TRBJ1-1 gives the full variable domain: DSGVTQTPKHLITATGQRVTLRCSPRSGDLSVYWYQQSLDQGLQFLIQYYNGEERAKGNILERFSAQQFPDLHSELNLSSLELGDSALYFCASSRQQGNTEAFFGQGTRLTVV.

This clonotype was seen more than once but under ten times. The chain links TRBV7-6 to TRBJ1-2; possibly TRBD1 for D (6 bases). Trimming shortened V by 5 bases and J by 5 bases, and 15 bases separated the two germline ends. The germline gives CDR1 SGHVS, CDR2 FNYEAQ. The CDR3 loop spans 14 amino acids. The CDR3 DNA reads as TGTGCCAGCAGCCAAAGGGGGGGGGAATATGGCTACACCTTC. This gives the protein CASSQRGGEYGYTF.

This clonotype has only a few counts. The chain employs TRBV7-2 and TRBJ1-1; D might be TRBD1 (5 bases). Germline CDR1 SGHTA, CDR2 FQGNSA. The CDR3 consists of 14 residues. Trimming cost V 1 base and J 4 bases, with 10 bases left between them. The CDR3 region is CASSLDGGTTEAFF. The CDR3 nucleotides read TGTGCCAGCAGCTTAGATGGAGGGACCACTGAAGCTTTCTTT. The full variable domain, its missing parts supplied by reference TRBV7-2 and TRBJ1-1, is GAGVSQSPSNKVTEKGKDVELRCDPISGHTALYWYRQSLGQGLEFLIYFQGNSAPDKSGLPSDRFSAERTGGSVSTLTIQRTQQEDSAVYLCASSLDGGTTEAFFGQGTRLTVV.